These 16 T cell receptor beta chains originate from one sample sequenced in a study of cytomegalovirus exposure and HLA in healthy donors. The PCR employed 60 Vbeta primers together with 13 Jbeta primers. Assay used: immunoSEQ multiplex PCR; TCRdb lists only in-frame clones, some missing. The table includes about 100,000 clones, about 74% detected once. Material: PBMCs. Source of these receptors: a woman in her thirties or forties in good health and CMV-seropositive.

This rearrangement joins TRBV5-1 to TRBJ2-5; 8 nucleotides match TRBD1. This CDR3 has 15 amino acids. The germline gives CDR1 SGHRS, CDR2 YFSETQ. The trim removed 2 bases at V and 5 bases at J, leaving 8 bases unmatched. The CDR3 sequence is CASSLERTGMETQYF. CDR3 nucleotide sequence: TGCGCCAGCAGCTTAGAAAGGACAGGGATGGAGACCCAGTACTTC.

The chain recombines TRBV7-9 with TRBJ2-1; D is perhaps TRBD2 (6 bases). Germline assignment: CDR1 SEHNR and CDR2 FQNEAQ (reference sequence). This CDR3 region has 13 residues. V was cut by 5 bases and J by 6 bases, with 11 bases left in between. The DNA for the CDR3 is TGTGCCAGCAGCCCTCCGACTAGCAATGAGCAGTTCTTC. Translation: CASSPPTSNEQFF.

The V gene is TRBV5-4, the J gene TRBJ1-2, with D perhaps TRBD1 (5 bases). CDR3 size: 14 residues. V lost 6 bases, J lost 2 bases, and 14 bases lay in between. In germline, CDR1 is SGHNT, CDR2 YYREEE (reference sequence). The CDR3 sequence: CASNLFGGNYGYTF. In DNA form, the CDR3 reads TGTGCCAGCAATCTATTTGGGGGGAACTATGGCTACACCTTC.

Only a few counts were recorded for this clone. This chain connects TRBV7-2 to TRBJ1-2, with a tentative D call TRBD1 (6 bases). Per germline, CDR1 SGHTA and CDR2 FQGNSA. The germline V and J ends were trimmed by 1 base and 3 bases, with 12 bases remaining between them. This CDR3 has 15 amino acids. DNA for the CDR3: TGTGCCAGCAGCTTAGACACAGGGTGGGACTATGGCTACACCTTC. Its protein product is CASSLDTGWDYGYTF.

The gene calls are TRBV6-5 and TRBJ2-7; maybe TRBD2 (6 bases). CDR1 and CDR2 from the germline V gene are MNHEY and SVGAGI. The CDR3 runs 14 residues. Between the trimmed V and J ends, which lost 6 bases and 0 bases, there was a span of 12 bases. CDR3 coding DNA: TGTGCCAGCAGGAGTACCGGGAGCTCCTACGAGCAGTACTTC. This encodes CASRSTGSSYEQYF.

This clone was counted only a few times. The chain joins TRBV6-6 to TRBJ1-6; no clear D gene. CDR1 MNHNY and CDR2 SVGAGI come from the germline V gene (reference sequence). Trimming took off 6 bases at V and 6 bases at J, with 9 bases between the two ends. CDR3 length: 13 residues. The CDR3 DNA sequence: TGTGCCAGCAGCCCCTCTCCTAATTCACCCCTCCACTTT. It codes for CASSPSPNSPLHF.

As to this clone: At one of its ends the junction is not consistent with the germline gene, which may arise from a read error. This chain connects TRBV4-2 to TRBJ1-2, with 8 bases fitting TRBD1. CDR3 length equals 16 residues. Germline V CDR1 and CDR2: LGHNA, YNFKEQ. CDR3 region: CASRQDSGQGRYGYTF. Here the CDR3 DNA reads TGTGCCAGCAGACAAGATTCAGGACAGGGTCGCTATGGCTACACCTTC.

This rearrangement joins TRBV27 to TRBJ1-3; D is uncertain. The V end was cut by 5 bases, the J end by 1 base, with 15 bases between. CDR3 length: 16 residues. CDR1 is MNHEY, CDR2 SMNVEV, per germline (reference sequence). CDR3 residues: CASSAESKPSGNTIYF. The CDR3 bases are TGTGCCAGCAGTGCCGAATCCAAGCCTTCTGGAAACACCATATATTTT.

V gene TRBV6-5 combines with J gene TRBJ1-2; possibly TRBD1 for D (5 bases). The CDR3 totals 14 residues. The germline gives CDR1 MNHEY, CDR2 SVGAGI. Deletions cut 6 bases from V and 7 bases from J, with 18 bases between. The CDR3 protein is CASRPHQGEAGYTF. The CDR3 DNA follows: TGTGCCAGCAGACCCCACCAGGGTGAGGCTGGCTACACCTTC.

This clone was counted between two and nine times. This chain links TRBV30 with TRBJ1-4; D unclear. V was cut by 2 bases and J by 5 bases, with 15 bases left in between. Germline V gene data show CDR1 as GTSNPN and CDR2 as SVGIG (reference sequence). The CDR3 is made up of 15 amino acids. In nucleotides, the CDR3 is TGTGCCTGGAGTCATGGTTCAGGTAGAAATGAAAAACTGTTTTTT. Amino acids: CAWSHGSGRNEKLFF.

The chain joins TRBV5-4 to TRBJ2-1; D not resolved. The CDR3 has 13 residues. V shed 4 bases and J shed 5 bases, with 10 bases lying between them. Per the germline V gene, CDR1 is SGHNT and CDR2 is YYREEE (reference sequence). The CDR3 protein is CASSPPLHNEQFF. Here the CDR3 DNA reads TGTGCCAGCAGCCCTCCCCTCCACAATGAGCAGTTCTTC.

The rearrangement uses TRBV19 and TRBJ1-6, with D unclear. The CDR3 runs 14 residues. Germline-derived CDR1 and CDR2 are LNHDA and SQIVND (reference sequence). The V and J ends lost 2 bases and 9 bases respectively, with 11 bases between them. The DNA for the CDR3 is TGTGCCAGTAGTATAATCCGGGATGCTTCACCCCTCCACTTT. Translated, it gives CASSIIRDASPLHF. The whole variable domain, remainder taken from reference TRBV19 and TRBJ1-6, is DGGITQSPKYLFRKEGQNVTLSCEQNLNHDAMYWYRQDPGQGLRLIYYSQIVNDFQKGDIAEGYSVSREKKESFPLTVTSAQKNPTAFYLCASSIIRDASPLHFGNGTRLTVT.

The rearrangement links TRBV18 to TRBJ2-7; no firm D call. The V and J ends lost 4 bases and 4 bases respectively, with 8 bases between them. The germline V gene encodes CDR1 KGHSH and CDR2 LQKENI. CDR3 length equals 12 residues. The CDR3 loop reads CASSLAEYEQYF. The CDR3 DNA reads TGTGCCAGCTCACTAGCCGAGTACGAGCAGTACTTC.

The rearrangement joins TRBV4-1 to TRBJ2-7, with a possible D match to TRBD1 (5 bases). CDR3 length equals 14 residues. Trimming took 0 bases from V and 4 from J, leaving 10 bases between them. Germline CDR1 reads MGHRA; CDR2 reads YSYEKL. CDR3 DNA sequence: TGCGCCAGCAGCCAAGATCGACAGATTTACGAGCAGTACTTC. Translating it yields CASSQDRQIYEQYF.

Turning to this clone: One end of the junction does not line up with germline, which may come from a read error. The chain couples TRBV7-9 to TRBJ2-6, with D possibly being TRBD1 (6 bases). This CDR3 has 18 residues. Germline assignment: CDR1 SEHNR and CDR2 FQNEAQ (reference sequence). The CDR3 sequence is CASTLGLDSLSGANVLTF. As DNA, the CDR3 is TGTGCCAGCACCTTAGGCCTGGACAGCTTATCTGGGGCCAACGTCCTGACTTTC.

This rearrangement joins TRBV5-6 to TRBJ2-7; perhaps TRBD2 as D (5 bases). Germline V CDR1 and CDR2: SGHDT, YYEEEE. The CDR3 extends over 18 amino acids. Trimming removed 3 bases at V and 0 bases at J, with 22 bases between. CDR3 sequence (DNA): TGTGCCAGCAGCTCCCTCCTGATGGAGGCCGGGTCCTCCTACGAGCAGTACTTC. Translating it yields CASSSLLMEAGSSYEQYF.